The rows below give T cell receptor beta chains drawn from one sample of a study of shared clonotypes between healthy human individuals. Some clones are missing from TCRdb's copy, which holds only in-frame ones; the method was immunoSEQ multiplex PCR. The top ten clones hold 1.5% to 2% of a sample with around 2.1 million clones, around 93% of them seen once. Sequenced sample: naive CD8+ T cells from PBMCs. These receptors all come from a man between 18 and 35 years old in good health. Some clones in this sample may be carry-over from other donors' samples. CDR3s include the opening cysteine and the closing phenylalanine or tryptophan. The order of the fields is D gene, clone size, V gene, J gene, CDR3 protein, CDR3 DNA. D genes are given only for firm matches. Not every row has a clone size; where given, it reads once, few, many or a size class.

D: TRBD1
size: .
V: TRBV5-5
J: TRBJ2-7
CDR3: CASSFGFGQGGLDEQYF
DNA: TGTGCCAGCAGCTTCGGTTTCGGACAGGGAGGATTGGACGAGCAGTACTTC

D: TRBD1
size: .
V: TRBV9
J: TRBJ2-1
CDR3: CASSSNPGTDISYNEQFF
DNA: TGTGCCAGCAGCAGTAACCCCGGGACAGATATTTCCTACAATGAGCAGTTCTTC

D: .
size: .
V: TRBV29-1
J: TRBJ2-1
CDR3: CSGGDSPISNEQFF
DNA: TGCAGCGGAGGGGACTCCCCTATCAGTAATGAGCAGTTCTTC

D: TRBD1
size: .
V: TRBV5-1
J: TRBJ1-1
CDR3: CASSPDRIEAFF
DNA: TGCGCCAGCAGCCCGGACAGGATAGAAGCTTTCTTT

D: .
size: .
V: TRBV11-2
J: TRBJ1-1
CDR3: CASSSGSGTEAFF
DNA: TGTGCCAGCAGCTCGGGATCCGGGACTGAAGCTTTCTTT

D: .
size: once
V: TRBV27
J: TRBJ1-1
CDR3: CASSDARMNTEAFF
DNA: TGTGCCAGCAGTGACGCTAGGATGAACACTGAAGCTTTCTTT

D: .
size: once
V: TRBV6-6
J: TRBJ2-7
CDR3: CASSYGFYEQYF
DNA: TGTGCCAGCAGTTATGGTTTCTACGAGCAGTACTTC

D: .
size: .
V: TRBV27
J: TRBJ2-2
CDR3: CASIFPLDRGTGELFF
DNA: TGTGCCAGCATCTTTCCCCTTGATCGAGGCACCGGGGAGCTGTTTTTT

D: .
size: .
V: TRBV29-1
J: TRBJ2-1
CDR3: CSVEDPRYNEQFF
DNA: TGCAGCGTTGAAGATCCCCGATACAATGAGCAGTTCTTC

D: TRBD2
size: once
V: TRBV13
J: TRBJ2-7
CDR3: CASSLEGREGTYEQYF
DNA: TGTGCCAGCAGCTTAGAGGGGCGGGAGGGAACCTACGAGCAGTACTTC

D: .
size: .
V: TRBV7-9
J: TRBJ2-1
CDR3: CASSLGDFGSYNEQFF
DNA: TGTGCCAGCAGCTTAGGAGACTTCGGCTCCTACAATGAGCAGTTCTTC

D: .
size: .
V: TRBV10-3
J: TRBJ1-5
CDR3: CAISDVGGTNQPQHF
DNA: TGTGCCATCAGTGATGTAGGGGGAACCAATCAGCCCCAGCATTTT

D: TRBD2
size: .
V: TRBV10-3
J: TRBJ2-1
CDR3: CAVGLAGVREQFF
DNA: TGTGCCGTCGGACTAGCGGGAGTCCGGGAGCAGTTCTTC

D: TRBD1
size: .
V: TRBV29-1
J: TRBJ1-1
CDR3: CSAPGQGSEAFF
DNA: TGCAGCGCCCCGGGACAGGGATCTGAAGCTTTCTTT

D: .
size: .
V: TRBV9
J: TRBJ2-2
CDR3: CASSVDRAGTFPGELFF
DNA: TGTGCCAGCAGCGTAGATCGGGCAGGGACTTTTCCCGGGGAGCTGTTTTTT

D: TRBD2
size: .
V: TRBV5-4
J: TRBJ2-7
CDR3: CASRSAGGPNEQYF
DNA: TGTGCCAGCAGGTCAGCGGGAGGGCCCAACGAGCAGTACTTC

D: TRBD2
size: .
V: TRBV13
J: TRBJ2-1
CDR3: CASSPRVAGDNEQFF
DNA: TGTGCCAGCAGCCCTCGGGTAGCGGGGGACAATGAGCAGTTCTTC

D: TRBD2
size: once
V: TRBV2
J: TRBJ2-1
CDR3: CASNKGLVVYNEQFF
DNA: TGTGCCAGCAACAAAGGACTAGTAGTCTACAATGAGCAGTTCTTC

D: .
size: .
V: TRBV7-8
J: TRBJ2-7
CDR3: CASSRRSSYEQYF
DNA: TGTGCCAGCAGCCGGAGAAGCTCCTACGAGCAGTACTTC

D: TRBD1
size: .
V: TRBV7-9
J: TRBJ2-5
CDR3: CASSSRDRSQETQYF
DNA: TGTGCCAGCAGCAGCCGGGACAGGAGCCAAGAGACCCAGTACTTC

D: .
size: .
V: TRBV5-6
J: TRBJ2-1
CDR3: CASSQEGLGEQFF
DNA: TGTGCCAGCAGCCAGGAGGGGCTCGGTGAGCAGTTCTTC

D: TRBD1
size: .
V: TRBV4-1
J: TRBJ2-3
CDR3: CASSQEVSGQGAGDTQYF
DNA: TGCGCCAGCAGCCAAGAAGTCTCGGGACAGGGGGCTGGAGATACGCAGTATTTT

D: .
size: .
V: TRBV9
J: TRBJ2-1
CDR3: CASSPRGGLNEQFF
DNA: TGTGCCAGCAGCCCCAGGGGGGGTTTAAATGAGCAGTTCTTC

D: .
size: .
V: TRBV25-1
J: TRBJ2-7
CDR3: CASTKRGQGGYEQYF
DNA: TGTGCCAGCACCAAAAGGGGGCAGGGGGGCTACGAGCAGTACTTC